The clone carrying this T cell receptor beta chain came up once. What it recognizes is unknown. PCR amplification relied on 60 Vbeta primers (plus 13 Jbeta primers). Clones were read by immunoSEQ multiplex PCR, and TCRdb kept only the in-frame ones, dropping some. The sample lists 150,000 or so clones; roughly three quarters were seen once. The sample is drawn from a study of cytomegalovirus exposure and HLA in healthy donors. Study observations and caveats: Productive rates of about 87% or about 30% were seen for most TCR beta V segments in an earlier analysis.

This TCR was sampled from a man under 40 in good health and CMV-seropositive. Sequenced input: PBMCs.

For the CDR3, the DNA is TGCGCCAGCAGCCAAGGCACAGGCAGGGGCTACGAGCAGTACTTC. Amino acids: CASSQGTGRGYEQYF. The chain uses TRBV4-1 and TRBJ2-7, with D maybe TRBD1 (6 bases). This CDR3 comprises 15 residues. Germline V gene data show CDR1 as MGHRA and CDR2 as YSYEKL. V lost 1 base and J lost 3, with 13 bases in between.